These 21 T cell receptor beta chains came from one sample sequenced in a study of blood T cell repertoires in COVID-19. Assay used: immunoSEQ multiplex PCR; TCRdb lists only in-frame clones, some missing. The sample lists about 80,000 clones, roughly four fifths seen once, with roughly 15% in the top ten. Sample: peripheral blood. These receptors originate from a man between 65 and 85 years old with active or convalescent COVID-19.

The chain has TRBV19 and TRBJ2-2; 7 positions agree with TRBD2. J lost 5 bases, V lost 6 bases, and 6 bases had no gene match. Germline lookup yields CDR1 LNHDA and CDR2 SQIVND (reference sequence). The CDR3 extends over 14 amino acids. CDR3 residues: CASRSLGGTGELFF. The CDR3 DNA sequence: TGTGCCAGTAGATCTTTGGGGGGGACCGGGGAGCTGTTTTTT.

The J gene is TRBJ2-7, the V gene TRBV28; D is unclear. Germline loops: CDR1 MDHEN, CDR2 SYDVKM. V was pared by 3 bases and J by 0 bases, with 15 bases between. This CDR3 region has 16 residues. The DNA for the CDR3 is TGTGCCAGCAGTTTCCGAGGAGCGATGACCTCCTACGAGCAGTACTTC. This sequence encodes CASSFRGAMTSYEQYF.

V gene TRBV7-9 combines with J gene TRBJ1-2; possibly TRBD1 for D (6 bases). Germline V lookup: CDR1 SEHNR, CDR2 FQNEAQ (reference sequence). The CDR3 consists of 13 residues. V was cut by 6 bases and J by 3 bases, with 11 bases left in between. The CDR3 loop is CASSNDRHYGYTF. The CDR3 DNA reads as TGTGCCAGCAGTAATGACAGGCACTATGGCTACACCTTC.

The chain recombines TRBV18 with TRBJ1-2; 10 bases agree with TRBD1. The CDR3 sequence is 14 residues long. The V gene's germline CDR1 is KGHSH and CDR2 LQKENI. J was trimmed by 12 bases and V by 3 bases; bases with no gene match: 10. CDR3 bases: TGTGCCAGCTCACCTCTGCTGGGACAGGGGAAGAACACCTTC. Amino acid sequence: CASSPLLGQGKNTF.

The V call is TRBV9, the J call TRBJ2-5, with D possibly being TRBD1 (5 bases). V lost 3 bases and J 5 bases, leaving 14 bases between the germline ends. There are 14 residues in the CDR3. Per germline, CDR1 SGDLS and CDR2 YYNGEE. DNA for the CDR3: TGTGCCAGCAGCGAAGGTGGACACGGGGAGACCCAGTACTTC. Translation gives CASSEGGHGETQYF. Looking up the rest from reference TRBV9 and TRBJ2-5 gives the full variable domain: DSGVTQTPKHLITATGQRVTLRCSPRSGDLSVYWYQQSLDQGLQFLIQYYNGEERAKGNILERFSAQQFPDLHSELNLSSLELGDSALYFCASSEGGHGETQYFGPGTRLLVL.

The sample holds one count of this clone. This sequence joins TRBV28 and TRBJ1-2; the match to TRBD1 covers 10 bases. The junction had 7 bases not matched to a gene; V was cut back by 5 bases and J by 4 bases. This CDR3 contains 15 residues. The germline V gene encodes CDR1 MDHEN and CDR2 SYDVKM. The CDR3 bases are TGTGCCAGCAGTCCCTGGGACAGGGGAGGCTATGGCTACACCTTC. It specifies CASSPWDRGGYGYTF.

The V and J genes are TRBV4-1 and TRBJ2-7, with D perhaps matching TRBD2 (7 bases). V gave up 1 base and J gave up 3 bases, with 28 bases separating them. CDR3 size: 20 residues. Looked up from germline, CDR1 is MGHRA and CDR2 is YSYEKL. The CDR3: CASSQVATQGRPGGLYEQYF. The CDR3 bases are TGCGCCAGCAGCCAAGTCGCCACCCAGGGGCGCCCGGGGGGACTCTACGAGCAGTACTTC.

V gene TRBV4-1 combines with J gene TRBJ1-2; a weak D match, TRBD1 (5 bases). Between the trimmed V and J ends, which lost 0 bases and 7 bases, there was a span of 15 bases. Germline CDR1 and CDR2: MGHRA and YSYEKL. The CDR3 is 15 amino acids. The CDR3 DNA reads as TGCGCCAGCAGCCAAGATTTCGGGGGGATCGGTGGCTACACCTTC. Translation gives CASSQDFGGIGGYTF.

This clone was detected a few times. The chain joins TRBV6-2 or TRBV6-3 to TRBJ2-3, with 9 nucleotides matching TRBD2. Losses at the gene ends were 6 bases for V and 5 bases for J; bases not matched to a gene: 9. The CDR3 is made up of 15 amino acids. The V gene's germline CDR1 is MNHEY and CDR2 SVGEGT. In DNA form, the CDR3 reads TGTGCCAGCAGCCCCGGGACTAGCCTATTAGATACGCAGTATTTT. Amino acid sequence: CASSPGTSLLDTQYF.

This clone has a handful of counts. The chain joins TRBV7-6 to TRBJ1-5; D possibly corresponds to TRBD1 (6 bases). Trimming took off 5 bases at V and 7 bases at J, with 18 bases between the two ends. The CDR3 extends over 15 amino acids. Germline loops: CDR1 SGHVS, CDR2 FNYEAQ. The CDR3: CASSPGAGGGQPQHF. The DNA for the CDR3 is TGTGCCAGCAGCCCCGGCGCGGGGGGCGGACAGCCCCAGCATTTT. The variable domain in full, with the rest retrieved from reference TRBV7-6 and TRBJ1-5, is GAGVSQSPRYKVTKRGQDVALRCDPISGHVSLYWYRQALGQGPEFLTYFNYEAQQDKSGLPNDRFSAERPEGSISTLTIQRTEQRDSAMYRCASSPGAGGGQPQHFGDGTRLSIL.

This chain joins TRBV2 and TRBJ2-5; perhaps TRBD2 as D (6 bases). From germline, CDR1 is SNHLY and CDR2 FYNNEI. This CDR3 contains 16 residues. The V end lost 1 base, the J end lost 5 bases, and 17 bases lay between the germline ends. The CDR3 coding sequence is TGTGCCAGCAGTGAAGGAAGGAGGGCGAGCGGCGAGACCCAGTACTTC. Translated, it gives CASSEGRRASGETQYF. The full variable domain, rest sourced from reference TRBV2 and TRBJ2-5, is EPEVTQTPSHQVTQMGQEVILRCVPISNHLYFYWYRQILGQKVEFLVSFYNNEISEKSEIFDDQFSVERPDGSNFTLKIRSTKLEDSAMYFCASSEGRRASGETQYFGPGTRLLVL.

The chain links TRBV6-6 to TRBJ2-6, with D hard to call. There are 15 residues in the CDR3. Germline lookup yields CDR1 MNHNY and CDR2 SVGAGI (reference sequence). Trimming cost V 6 bases and J 1 base, with 10 bases left between them. CDR3 sequence (DNA): TGTGCCAGCAGAGAACATCAGTCTGGGGCCAACGTCCTGACTTTC. Translation gives CASREHQSGANVLTF.

This clone was observed once. The chain employs TRBV5-4 and TRBJ2-7, with 7 bases matching TRBD2. Germline V lookup: CDR1 SGHNT, CDR2 YYREEE (reference sequence). There are 16 residues in the CDR3. V lost 2 bases and J lost 2; bases outside the gene matches: 10. CDR3 sequence: CASSFGPSGAPYEQYF. CDR3 sequence (DNA): TGTGCCAGCAGCTTCGGTCCAAGCGGGGCCCCCTACGAGCAGTACTTC.

The rearrangement joins TRBV2 to TRBJ2-1; 10 bases match TRBD2. The CDR3 extends over 14 amino acids. After removal of 2 bases from V and 6 bases from J, the junction contained 1 base not matched to a gene. In germline, CDR1 is SNHLY, CDR2 FYNNEI. CDR3 amino acids: CASSESGGVNEQFF. DNA of the CDR3: TGTGCCAGCAGTGAAAGCGGGGGGGTCAATGAGCAGTTCTTC.

The chain links TRBV2 to TRBJ2-7; the D is unclear. CDR3 length: 12 residues. The germline gives CDR1 SNHLY, CDR2 FYNNEI. Trimming stripped 8 bases from V and 1 base from J, with 9 bases between. CDR3 residues: CASRSASYEQYF. The CDR3 DNA reads TGTGCCAGCCGCAGTGCATCCTACGAGCAGTACTTC.

Only one count was recorded for this clone. J is TRBJ2-5 and V is TRBV20-1, with 8 bases lining up with TRBD2. The trim removed 3 bases at V and 6 bases at J, leaving 12 bases unmatched. The CDR3 has 15 amino acids. Per germline, CDR1 DFQATT and CDR2 SNEGSKA (reference sequence). The CDR3 coding sequence is TGCAGTGCTAGTCCCCCTGTGCGGGGGGCAAAGACCCAGTACTTC. It yields the protein CSASPPVRGAKTQYF.

The rearrangement uses TRBV9 and TRBJ2-1; 7 positions agree with TRBD1. CDR1 is SGDLS, CDR2 YYNGEE, per germline. The V gene end was trimmed by 1 base and the J gene end by 8 bases; junction bases not matched to a gene: 9. The CDR3 length is 15 residues. The CDR3 DNA reads as TGTGCCAGCAGCGTATCTAGCAGGGGGTTTGATGAGCAGTTCTTC. Amino acid sequence: CASSVSSRGFDEQFF.

The chain employs TRBV7-9 and TRBJ2-7; perhaps TRBD1 as D (6 bases). The V end lost 5 bases, the J end lost 0 bases, and 14 bases lay between the germline ends. The CDR3 extends over 15 amino acids. CDR1 is SEHNR, CDR2 FQNEAQ, per germline (reference sequence). The CDR3 DNA follows: TGTGCCAGCAGCCCCAAAGGACAGCGCTCCTACGAGCAGTACTTC. It yields the protein CASSPKGQRSYEQYF.

This clone occurred a few times. The V call is TRBV19, the J call TRBJ2-3; tentative D call: TRBD1 (6 bases). The V end was cut by 1 base, the J end by 2 bases, with 19 bases between. This CDR3 comprises 18 residues. Germline CDR1 is LNHDA and CDR2 is SQIVND (reference sequence). The CDR3, as DNA: TGTGCCAGTAGTATAGCGGAATGGGGGCGGCCGAACACAGATACGCAGTATTTT. This codes for CASSIAEWGRPNTDTQYF.

This clone has only a few counts. The gene calls are TRBV6-5 and TRBJ1-5, with 9 bases fitting TRBD1. The CDR3 runs 14 residues. The V gene's germline CDR1 is MNHEY and CDR2 SVGAGI. V was pared by 6 bases and J by 3 bases, with 3 bases of the junction left unmatched. The CDR3 sequence is CASRTGGNNQPQHF. In DNA, the CDR3 is TGTGCCAGCAGGACAGGGGGGAACAATCAGCCCCAGCATTTT.

This chain links TRBV5-1 with TRBJ1-1; 8 bases are a match to TRBD1. Germline CDR1 and CDR2: SGHRS and YFSETQ. Trimming took 4 bases from V and 5 from J; bases not matched to a gene: 7. There are 14 residues in the CDR3. The CDR3 here is CASSIGQGGTEAFF. For the CDR3, the DNA is TGCGCCAGCAGCATCGGACAGGGAGGTACTGAAGCTTTCTTT.